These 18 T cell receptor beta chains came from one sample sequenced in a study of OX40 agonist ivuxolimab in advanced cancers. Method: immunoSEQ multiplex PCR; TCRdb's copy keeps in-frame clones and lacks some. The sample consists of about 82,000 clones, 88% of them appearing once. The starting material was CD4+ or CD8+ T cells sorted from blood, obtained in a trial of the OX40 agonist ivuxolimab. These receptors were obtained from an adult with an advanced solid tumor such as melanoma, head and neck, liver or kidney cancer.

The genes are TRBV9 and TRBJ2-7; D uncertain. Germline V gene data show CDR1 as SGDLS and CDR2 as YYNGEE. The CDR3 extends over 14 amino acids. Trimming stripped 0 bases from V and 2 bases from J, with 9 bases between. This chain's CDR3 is CASSVEDGPYEQYF. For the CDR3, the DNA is TGTGCCAGCAGCGTAGAGGATGGACCCTACGAGCAGTACTTC.

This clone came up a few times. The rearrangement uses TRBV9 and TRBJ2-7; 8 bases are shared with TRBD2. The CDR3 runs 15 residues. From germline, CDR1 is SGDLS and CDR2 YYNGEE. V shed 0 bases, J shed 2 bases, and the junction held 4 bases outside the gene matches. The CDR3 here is CASSVGAGVAYEQYF. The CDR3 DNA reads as TGTGCCAGCAGCGTAGGAGCGGGAGTCGCCTACGAGCAGTACTTC.

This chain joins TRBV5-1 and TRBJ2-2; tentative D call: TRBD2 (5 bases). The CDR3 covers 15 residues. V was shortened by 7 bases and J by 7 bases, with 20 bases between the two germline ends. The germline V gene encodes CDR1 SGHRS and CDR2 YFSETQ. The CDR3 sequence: CASHQPGTNFGELFF. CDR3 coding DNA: TGCGCCAGCCACCAACCGGGAACCAATTTCGGGGAGCTGTTTTTT.

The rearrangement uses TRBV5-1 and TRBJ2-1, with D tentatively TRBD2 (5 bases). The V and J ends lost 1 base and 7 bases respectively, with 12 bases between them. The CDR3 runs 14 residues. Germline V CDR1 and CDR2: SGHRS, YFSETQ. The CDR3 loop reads CASSLSSRTNEQFF. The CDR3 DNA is TGCGCCAGCAGCTTGTCTAGCCGGACTAATGAGCAGTTCTTC. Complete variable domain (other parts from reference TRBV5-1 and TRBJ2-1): KAGVTQTPRYLIKTRGQQVTLSCSPISGHRSVSWYQQTPGQGLQFLFEYFSETQRNKGNFPGRFSGRQFSNSRSEMNVSTLELGDSALYLCASSLSSRTNEQFFGPGTRLTVL.

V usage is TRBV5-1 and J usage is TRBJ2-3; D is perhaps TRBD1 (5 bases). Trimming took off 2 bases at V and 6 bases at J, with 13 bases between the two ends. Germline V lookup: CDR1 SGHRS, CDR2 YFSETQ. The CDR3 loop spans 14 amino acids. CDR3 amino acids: CASSFSQGYDTQYF. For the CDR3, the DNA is TGCGCCAGCAGCTTTTCGCAGGGCTATGATACGCAGTATTTT.

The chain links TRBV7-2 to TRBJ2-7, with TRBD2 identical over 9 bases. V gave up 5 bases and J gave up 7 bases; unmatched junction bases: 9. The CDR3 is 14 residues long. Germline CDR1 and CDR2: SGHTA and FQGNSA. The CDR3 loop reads CASSLSGLAKEQYF. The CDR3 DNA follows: TGTGCCAGCAGCCTATCAGGACTAGCGAAAGAGCAGTACTTC.

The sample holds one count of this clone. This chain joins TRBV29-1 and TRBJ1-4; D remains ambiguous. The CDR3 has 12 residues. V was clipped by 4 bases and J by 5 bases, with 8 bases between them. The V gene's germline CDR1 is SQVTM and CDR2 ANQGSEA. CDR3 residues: CSVVSSNEKLFF. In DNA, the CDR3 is TGCAGCGTTGTGTCATCGAATGAAAAACTGTTTTTT.

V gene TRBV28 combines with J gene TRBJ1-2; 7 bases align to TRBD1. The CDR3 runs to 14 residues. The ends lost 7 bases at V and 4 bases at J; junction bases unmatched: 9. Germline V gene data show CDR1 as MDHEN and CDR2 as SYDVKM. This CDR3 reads CASNRDSGFYGYTF. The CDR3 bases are TGTGCCAGCAACCGGGACAGTGGCTTCTATGGCTACACCTTC.

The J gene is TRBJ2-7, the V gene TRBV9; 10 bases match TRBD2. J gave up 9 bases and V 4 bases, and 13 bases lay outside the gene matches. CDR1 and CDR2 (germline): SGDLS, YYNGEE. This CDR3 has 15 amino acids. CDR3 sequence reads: CASSPGRAGGPGQYF. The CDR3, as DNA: TGTGCCAGCAGCCCCGGAAGAGCGGGAGGGCCGGGGCAGTACTTC. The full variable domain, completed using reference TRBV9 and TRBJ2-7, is DSGVTQTPKHLITATGQRVTLRCSPRSGDLSVYWYQQSLDQGLQFLIQYYNGEERAKGNILERFSAQQFPDLHSELNLSSLELGDSALYFCASSPGRAGGPGQYFGPGTRLTVT.

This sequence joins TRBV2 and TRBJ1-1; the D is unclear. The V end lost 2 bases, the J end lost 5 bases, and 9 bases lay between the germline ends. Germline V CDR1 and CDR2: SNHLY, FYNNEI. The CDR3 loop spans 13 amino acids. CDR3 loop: CASSETVVTEAFF. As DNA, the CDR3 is TGTGCCAGCAGTGAAACAGTCGTTACTGAAGCTTTCTTT.

CDR3 nucleotides: TGCGCCAGCAGCCAAGATATGGGACAGGGTATCTACGAGCAGTACTTC. Its translation is CASSQDMGQGIYEQYF. The chain has TRBV4-3 and TRBJ2-7; 9 bases fit TRBD1. The CDR3 extends over 16 amino acids. V was clipped by 0 bases and J by 3 bases; unmatched bases: 6. The germline V gene has CDR1 LGHNA and CDR2 YSLEER.

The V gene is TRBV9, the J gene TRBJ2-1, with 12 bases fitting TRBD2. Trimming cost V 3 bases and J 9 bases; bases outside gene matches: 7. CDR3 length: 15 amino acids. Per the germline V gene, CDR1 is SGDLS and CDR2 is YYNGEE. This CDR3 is CASSARTSGEAEQFF. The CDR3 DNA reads TGTGCCAGCAGCGCCAGGACTAGCGGGGAGGCTGAGCAGTTCTTC.

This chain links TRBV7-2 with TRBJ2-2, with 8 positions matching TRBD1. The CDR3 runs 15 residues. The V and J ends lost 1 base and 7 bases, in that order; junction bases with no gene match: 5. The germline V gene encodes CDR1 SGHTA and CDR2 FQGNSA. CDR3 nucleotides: TGTGCCAGCAGCTTAGTCAGGGGGCGCGTCGGGGAGCTGTTTTTT. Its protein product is CASSLVRGRVGELFF.

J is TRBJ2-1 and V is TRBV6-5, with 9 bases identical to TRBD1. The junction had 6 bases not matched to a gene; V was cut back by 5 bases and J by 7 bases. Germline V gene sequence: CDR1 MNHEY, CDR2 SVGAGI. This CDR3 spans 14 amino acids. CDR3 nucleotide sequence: TGTGCCAGCAGTCCGGACAGGGGTCGTAATGAGCAGTTCTTC. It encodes CASSPDRGRNEQFF.

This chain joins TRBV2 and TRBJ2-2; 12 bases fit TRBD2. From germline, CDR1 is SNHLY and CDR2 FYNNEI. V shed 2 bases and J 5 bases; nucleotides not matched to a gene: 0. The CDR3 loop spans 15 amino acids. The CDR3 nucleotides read TGTGCCAGCAGTGAACTAGCGGGAGGGACCGGGGAGCTGTTTTTT. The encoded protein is CASSELAGGTGELFF. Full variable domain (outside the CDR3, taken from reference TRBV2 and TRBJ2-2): EPEVTQTPSHQVTQMGQEVILRCVPISNHLYFYWYRQILGQKVEFLVSFYNNEISEKSEIFDDQFSVERPDGSNFTLKIRSTKLEDSAMYFCASSELAGGTGELFFGEGSRLTVL.

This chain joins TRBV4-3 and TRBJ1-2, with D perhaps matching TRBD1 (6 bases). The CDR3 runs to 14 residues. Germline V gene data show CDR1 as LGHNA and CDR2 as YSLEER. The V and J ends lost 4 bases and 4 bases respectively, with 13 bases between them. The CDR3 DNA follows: TGCGCCAGCAGCCCACCGGGAGGGGGCTATGGCTACACCTTC. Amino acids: CASSPPGGGYGYTF.

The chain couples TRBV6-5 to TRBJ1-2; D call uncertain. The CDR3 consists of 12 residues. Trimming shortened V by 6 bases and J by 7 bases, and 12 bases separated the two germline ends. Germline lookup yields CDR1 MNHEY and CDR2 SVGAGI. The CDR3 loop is CASSKGRVGYTF. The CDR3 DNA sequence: TGTGCCAGCAGCAAAGGGAGGGTTGGCTACACCTTC.

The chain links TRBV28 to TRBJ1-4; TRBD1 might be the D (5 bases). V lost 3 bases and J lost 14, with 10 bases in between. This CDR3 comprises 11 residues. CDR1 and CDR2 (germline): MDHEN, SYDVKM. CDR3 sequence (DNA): TGTGCCAGCAGTTTGAGGGACTGGCTGTTTTTT. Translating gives CASSLRDWLFF. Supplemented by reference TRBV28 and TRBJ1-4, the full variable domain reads DVKVTQSSRYLVKRTGEKVFLECVQDMDHENMFWYRQDPGLGLRLIYFSYDVKMKEKGDIPEGYSVSREKKERFSLILESASTNQTSMYLCASSLRDWLFFGSGTQLSVL.